This TCR beta chain was recovered during a study of shared clonotypes between healthy human individuals. About this clone: Its antigen is as yet unknown.

CDR3 size: 18 residues. The V and J ends lost 1 base and 0 bases, in that order; junction bases with no gene match: 7. Germline V gives CDR1 KGHSH, CDR2 LQKENI. The study, taken as a whole, reports: Sharing of clonotypes among donors was expected to vary with sequencing depth.

The unsorted samples took some 90 million PBMCs to get genomic DNA. Here immunoSEQ multiplex PCR was the method, and the copy in TCRdb shows in-frame clones only, minus some. The repertoire holds about half a million clones, almost 80% seen once, with about 12% in the top ten. V is TRBV18 and J is TRBJ2-2, with 8 bases identical to TRBD1. The sample was PBMCs. The receptor's source is a woman in her forties in good health. Some clones in this sample may be carry-over from other donors' samples. The DNA for the CDR3 is TGTGCCAGCTCACCACGCCGGGACAGGTATTCGAACACCGGGGAGCTGTTTTTT. Its protein product is CASSPRRDRYSNTGELFF.